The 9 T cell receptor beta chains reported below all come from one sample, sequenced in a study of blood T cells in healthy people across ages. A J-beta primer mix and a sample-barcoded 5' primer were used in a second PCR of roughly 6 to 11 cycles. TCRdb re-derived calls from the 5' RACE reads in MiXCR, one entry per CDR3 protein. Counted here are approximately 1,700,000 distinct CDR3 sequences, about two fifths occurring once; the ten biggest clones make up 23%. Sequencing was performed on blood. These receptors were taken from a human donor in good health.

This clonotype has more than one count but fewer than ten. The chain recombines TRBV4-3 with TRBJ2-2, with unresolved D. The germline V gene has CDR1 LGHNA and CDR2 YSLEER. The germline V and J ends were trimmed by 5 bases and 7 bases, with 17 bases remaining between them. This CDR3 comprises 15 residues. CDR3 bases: TGCGCCAGCAGCATAGGCAGCGCCCACCGCGGGGAGCTGTTTTTT. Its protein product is CASSIGSAHRGELFF.

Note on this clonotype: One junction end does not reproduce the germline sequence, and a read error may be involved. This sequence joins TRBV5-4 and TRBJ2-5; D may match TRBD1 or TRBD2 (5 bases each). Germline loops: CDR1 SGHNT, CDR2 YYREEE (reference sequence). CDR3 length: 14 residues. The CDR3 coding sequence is TGTGCCAGCAGCTTGGGGGACCTACAAGGGACCCAGTACTTC. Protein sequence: CASSLGDLQGTQYF.

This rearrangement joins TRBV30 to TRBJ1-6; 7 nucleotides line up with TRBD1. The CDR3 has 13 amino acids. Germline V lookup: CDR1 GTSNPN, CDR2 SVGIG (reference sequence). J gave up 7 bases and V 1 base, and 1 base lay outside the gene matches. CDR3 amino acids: CAWSEGQNSPLHF. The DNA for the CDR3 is TGTGCCTGGAGTGAGGGACAGAATTCACCCCTCCACTTT.

The DNA for the CDR3 is TGTGCCAGCAGCCAAGATACGGCAGGGTTCTACGAGCAGTACTTC. This encodes CASSQDTAGFYEQYF. The V gene is TRBV3-1, the J gene TRBJ2-7; D is possibly TRBD1 (5 bases). CDR1 and CDR2 (germline): LGHDT, YNNKEL (reference sequence). V lost 0 bases and J 3 bases, leaving 12 bases between the germline ends. The CDR3 totals 15 residues.

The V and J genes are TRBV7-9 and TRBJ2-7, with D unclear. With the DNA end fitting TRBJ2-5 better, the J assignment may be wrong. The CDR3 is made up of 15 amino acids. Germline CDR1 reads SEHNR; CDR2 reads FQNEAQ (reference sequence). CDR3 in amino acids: CASSLRSRPIGTQYF. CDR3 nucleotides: TGTGCCAGCAGCTTAAGATCTCGGCCGATAGGGACCCAGTACTTC.

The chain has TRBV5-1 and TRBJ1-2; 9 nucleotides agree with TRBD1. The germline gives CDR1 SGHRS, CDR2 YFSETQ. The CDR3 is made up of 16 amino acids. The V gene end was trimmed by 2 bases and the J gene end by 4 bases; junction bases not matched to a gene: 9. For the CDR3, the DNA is TGCGCCAGCAGCTTACATCCGGGACAGGGAGGCTATGGCTACACCTTC. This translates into CASSLHPGQGGYGYTF.

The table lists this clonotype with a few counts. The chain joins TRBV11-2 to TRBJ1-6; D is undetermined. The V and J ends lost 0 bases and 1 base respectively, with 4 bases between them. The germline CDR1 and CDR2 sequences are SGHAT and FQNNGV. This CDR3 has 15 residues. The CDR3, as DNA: TGTGCCAGCAGCTTAGACGAGTCCTATAATTCACCCCTCCACTTT. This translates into CASSLDESYNSPLHF.

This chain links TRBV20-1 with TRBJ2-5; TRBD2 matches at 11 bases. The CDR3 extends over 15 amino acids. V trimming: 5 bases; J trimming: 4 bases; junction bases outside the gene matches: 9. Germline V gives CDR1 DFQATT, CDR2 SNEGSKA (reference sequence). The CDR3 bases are TGCAGTGCTCCCGAGGGACTAGCGGTCAGAGAGACCCAGTACTTC. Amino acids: CSAPEGLAVRETQYF.

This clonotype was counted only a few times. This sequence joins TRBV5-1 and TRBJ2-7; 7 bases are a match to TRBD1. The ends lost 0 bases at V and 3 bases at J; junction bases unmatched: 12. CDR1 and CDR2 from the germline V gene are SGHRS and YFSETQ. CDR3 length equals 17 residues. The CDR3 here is CASSLVGTGQTNYEQYF. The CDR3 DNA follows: TGCGCCAGCAGCTTGGTGGGGACGGGACAGACAAACTACGAGCAGTACTTC.